This T cell receptor (beta chain) was observed in a study of control samples from healthy donors and cancer patients. The CDR3 runs to 17 residues. The germline gives CDR1 SGDLS, CDR2 YYNGEE. Trimming removed 6 bases from V and 0 bases from J, with 20 bases in between. Clones were read by immunoSEQ multiplex PCR, and TCRdb kept only the in-frame ones, dropping some. In the table there are approximately 150,000 clones, 88% of which are singletons. The chain couples TRBV9 to TRBJ2-3, with D perhaps matching TRBD1 or TRBD2 (5 bases each). The sequenced sample was blood. This TCR came from a man younger than 35 in good health. DNA for the CDR3: TGTGCCAGCACTAGGTCTGGGGGACGGGGTAGCACAGATACGCAGTATTTT. Translation: CASTRSGGRGSTDTQYF.